This T cell receptor beta chain emerged from a study of blood T cell repertoires in COVID-19. This table comes from immunoSEQ multiplex PCR, and its TCRdb copy is limited to in-frame clones, with some not included. The table shows a few hundred thousand clones, with roughly 90% occurring only once. Germline CDR1 MNHEY, CDR2 SVGAGI. The CDR3 runs 14 residues. The V gene end was trimmed by 6 bases and the J gene end by 14 bases; junction bases not matched to a gene: 11. Specimen: peripheral blood. The genes are TRBV6-5 and TRBJ2-5; 14 nucleotides line up with TRBD2. This TCR came from a woman in her thirties with COVID-19, enrolled during active disease. The CDR3 region is CASRPGLAGVTGYF. CDR3 coding DNA: TGTGCCAGCAGACCGGGACTAGCGGGGGTAACCGGATACTTC.